These 21 T cell receptor beta chains share one sample of origin, sequenced in a study of blood T cells in healthy people across ages. Through a sample-barcoded 5' primer and a J-beta primer mix, a second PCR was run for roughly 6 to 12 cycles. TCRdb re-analysed the 5' RACE reads in MiXCR, keeping a single row per CDR3 protein. The sample records 1.4 million to 1.5 million distinct CDR3 sequences, 42% being singletons. The sequencing input was blood. These receptors originate from a woman under 30 in good health.

The V and J genes are TRBV20-1 and TRBJ2-1, with D perhaps TRBD2 (7 bases). Germline lookup yields CDR1 DFQATT and CDR2 SNEGSKA (reference sequence). V was clipped by 6 bases and J by 3 bases, with 21 bases between them. The CDR3 has 16 amino acids. The CDR3 protein is CSAPRGGIGFYNEQFF. Here the CDR3 DNA reads TGCAGTGCCCCCAGGGGAGGGATTGGGTTCTACAATGAGCAGTTCTTC.

The J gene is TRBJ1-5, the V gene TRBV20-1, with a tentative D call TRBD1 (5 bases). Per germline, CDR1 DFQATT and CDR2 SNEGSKA (reference sequence). The V and J ends lost 5 bases and 0 bases respectively, with 17 bases between them. The length of the CDR3 is 16 residues. CDR3: CSAPRDGGLSNQPQHF. Written as DNA, the CDR3 is TGCAGTGCTCCCCGGGACGGAGGTCTTAGCAATCAGCCCCAGCATTTT.

This clonotype was observed a handful of times. The chain employs TRBV28 and TRBJ1-2; 7 positions match TRBD1. This CDR3 region has 17 residues. Losses at the gene ends were 3 bases for V and 5 bases for J; bases not matched to a gene: 15. CDR1 MDHEN and CDR2 SYDVKM come from the germline V gene. The CDR3 DNA reads TGTGCCAGCAGTTTCCCCGACCCGGGACAGACTTTTTATGGCTACACCTTC. Its protein product is CASSFPDPGQTFYGYTF.

In its sample, this clonotype was seen a few times. The chain recombines TRBV25-1 with TRBJ2-3; D unclear. Germline V gene sequence: CDR1 MGHDK, CDR2 SYGVNS. This CDR3 region has 12 residues. The V and J ends lost 10 bases and 2 bases respectively, with 10 bases between them. CDR3 sequence: CATVWDTDTQYF. CDR3 DNA sequence: TGTGCCACCGTGTGGGACACAGATACGCAGTATTTT.

The chain carries TRBV6-1 and TRBJ2-1; weak D call: TRBD2 (5 bases). The CDR3 runs to 13 residues. From germline, CDR1 is MNHNS and CDR2 SASEGT. Trimming stripped 6 bases from V and 9 bases from J, with 15 bases between. The CDR3 loop reads CASRDSNRGEQFF. The CDR3 DNA is TGTGCCAGCAGGGACTCAAATCGGGGTGAGCAGTTCTTC.

The sample holds a few counts of this clonotype. J is TRBJ1-1 and V is TRBV18; D perhaps matches TRBD1 (6 bases). The germline CDR1 and CDR2 sequences are KGHSH and LQKENI. This CDR3 has 14 amino acids. Trimming removed 4 bases from V and 2 bases from J, with 11 bases in between. DNA for the CDR3: TGTGCCAGCTCACATGACAGGTCTAACACTGAAGCTTTCTTT. This gives the protein CASSHDRSNTEAFF. Looking up the rest from reference TRBV18 and TRBJ1-1 gives the full variable domain: NAGVMQNPRHLVRRRGQEARLRCSPMKGHSHVYWYRQLPEEGLKFMVYLQKENIIDESGMPKERFSAEFPKEGPSILRIQQVVRGDSAAYFCASSHDRSNTEAFFGQGTRLTVV.

The V call is TRBV10-3, the J call TRBJ1-6, with D unclear. Germline V gives CDR1 ENHRY, CDR2 SYGVKD. V was clipped by 5 bases and J by 0 bases, with 11 bases between them. This CDR3 has 16 amino acids. The CDR3 sequence: CAISSGESSYNSPLHF. In DNA, the CDR3 is TGTGCCATCAGTAGCGGGGAAAGCTCCTATAATTCACCCCTCCACTTT.

The chain carries TRBV12-3 or TRBV12-4 and TRBJ2-2; 7 bases agree with TRBD2. The CDR3 extends over 16 amino acids. V lost 0 bases to trimming and J lost 7 bases; unmatched junction nucleotides: 8. CDR3 DNA sequence: TGTGCCAGCAGTTTAGCGCAGGGAGGGACGCACGGGGAGCTGTTTTTT. The encoded protein is CASSLAQGGTHGELFF.

In this sample, this clonotype turned up a few times. The genes are TRBV5-1 and TRBJ2-6; TRBD1 agrees at 8 bases. The ends lost 3 bases at V and 2 bases at J; junction bases unmatched: 16. The germline V gene has CDR1 SGHRS and CDR2 YFSETQ. CDR3 size: 20 residues. The CDR3 DNA is TGCGCCAGCAGCTGGGAAACCGGTACGGACAGGGCGACTGGGGCCAACGTCCTGACTTTC. It yields the protein CASSWETGTDRATGANVLTF.

J is TRBJ2-4 and V is TRBV20-1; D uncertain. The J call may be in error: the DNA end matches TRBJ2-7 better. CDR3 length: 13 residues. Germline V lookup: CDR1 DFQATT, CDR2 SNEGSKA (reference sequence). DNA of the CDR3: TGCAGTGTTATGGGTGTGGCAGCGTCCGAGCAGTACTTC. As protein: CSVMGVAASEQYF.

This clonotype was picked up many times. This sequence joins TRBV7-8 and TRBJ2-7, with a possible D match to TRBD1 (6 bases). The CDR3 loop spans 17 amino acids. Germline CDR1 and CDR2: SGHVS and FQNEAQ. Trimming removed 1 base from V and 7 bases from J, with 23 bases in between. CDR3 DNA: TGTGCCAGCAGCTTAGGAGTGGAGGACAGAGACCTACGGGAGCAGTACTTC. It specifies CASSLGVEDRDLREQYF.

Only a few counts were recorded for this clonotype. V and J are TRBV12-3 or TRBV12-4 and TRBJ2-5, with D perhaps matching TRBD1 (7 bases). Trimming stripped 4 bases from V and 5 bases from J, with 14 bases between. The CDR3 spans 14 residues. CDR3 bases: TGTGCCAGCAGTTACCGGACAGGAGGGGAGACCCAGTACTTC. Amino acid sequence: CASSYRTGGETQYF.

This clonotype was detected only a few times. The rearrangement uses TRBV20-1 and TRBJ2-1; 10 nucleotides agree with TRBD2. CDR3 length equals 17 residues. The germline gives CDR1 DFQATT, CDR2 SNEGSKA (reference sequence). V dropped 1 base and J dropped 1; count of bases not matched to a gene: 7. The CDR3 DNA follows: TGCAGTGCTAGAGGGACTAGCGGACTTTATTCCTACAATGAGCAGTTCTTC. Translation gives CSARGTSGLYSYNEQFF.

The gene calls are TRBV5-1 and TRBJ2-7, with D possibly being TRBD2 (6 bases). The germline CDR1 and CDR2 sequences are SGHRS and YFSETQ. Trimming pared 1 base from V and 5 bases from J, leaving 13 bases between. The CDR3 extends over 14 amino acids. Here the CDR3 reads CASSLTPSEDEQYF. The CDR3 DNA reads TGCGCCAGCAGCTTGACCCCTAGCGAGGACGAGCAGTACTTC.

The V and J genes are TRBV29-1 and TRBJ2-3; 8 bases line up with TRBD1. The V segment lost 6 bases and the J segment 4 bases; nucleotides outside the gene matches: 3. Germline CDR1 SQVTM, CDR2 ANQGSEA. The CDR3 length is 12 residues. The CDR3 region is CSVRTGPDTQYF. The CDR3 DNA reads as TGCAGCGTAAGGACAGGGCCAGATACGCAGTATTTT.

About this clonotype: A read error may produce the germline difference seen at one junction end. This sequence joins TRBV27 and TRBJ2-7; D might be TRBD2 (7 bases). Germline loops: CDR1 MNHEY, CDR2 SMNVEV (reference sequence). The CDR3 consists of 17 residues. This CDR3 is CAGSLVSPRGPSYEQYF. In DNA form, the CDR3 reads TGTGCCGGCAGTTTAGTATCCCCGCGGGGGCCCTCCTACGAGCAGTACTTC.

CDR3 sequence (DNA): TGTGCCAGCAGCTCCGGCCCGGAAGATTCGAATGGCTACACCTTC. It translates to CASSSGPEDSNGYTF. The chain couples TRBV7-6 to TRBJ1-2; D unresolved. The CDR3 has 15 amino acids. Trimming took off 4 bases at V and 6 bases at J, with 18 bases between the two ends. From germline, CDR1 is SGHVS and CDR2 FNYEAQ.

As to this clonotype: This may be a read error: a much more frequent sequence differs by one nucleotide. This chain connects TRBV10-3 to TRBJ2-7; TRBD2 matches 9 bases. Germline V gene lookup returns CDR1 ENHRY and CDR2 SYGVKD. Losses at the gene ends were 6 bases for V and 7 bases for J; bases not matched to a gene: 7. The CDR3 sequence is 13 residues long. As DNA, the CDR3 is TGTGCCATCAGGGGGACTAGCAATTTGGAGCAGTACTTC. This encodes CAIRGTSNLEQYF.

The chain couples TRBV10-3 to TRBJ2-1, with 10 bases identical to TRBD2. Unmatched junction bases numbered 10, after V lost 6 bases and J lost 8 bases. Germline V CDR1 and CDR2: ENHRY, SYGVKD. The CDR3 is made up of 15 amino acids. The CDR3 region has the DNA TGTGCCATCAGACCAAGCGGGGGGGCCACGGATGAGCAGTTCTTC. Translated, it gives CAIRPSGGATDEQFF.

The chain joins TRBV7-9 to TRBJ1-1, with D possibly being TRBD1 (5 bases). Looked up from germline, CDR1 is SEHNR and CDR2 is FQNEAQ (reference sequence). The CDR3 runs 14 residues. The V gene lost 5 bases and the J gene lost 5 bases, with 15 bases spanning the gap. CDR3 bases: TGTGCCAGCAGCGCCGGGTCCCCAGGGACTGAAGCTTTCTTT. Amino acids: CASSAGSPGTEAFF.

In this sample, this clonotype turned up a few times. This chain connects TRBV9 to TRBJ2-1; maybe TRBD1 (6 bases). Trimming shortened V by 4 bases and J by 4 bases, and 18 bases separated the two germline ends. Germline V lookup: CDR1 SGDLS, CDR2 YYNGEE. This CDR3 contains 16 residues. The CDR3 region is CASSPHLMGAYNEQFF. CDR3 DNA sequence: TGTGCCAGCAGCCCTCACTTAATGGGGGCATACAATGAGCAGTTCTTC.